This T cell receptor beta chain was captured in a study of blood T cells in healthy people across ages (dated by TCRdb to between 2014 and 2017). Regarding the research as a whole: Template switching captured roughly one uniquely barcoded TCR beta cDNA molecule per two T cells in model experiments. To avoid experimental bias, donors of different ages were randomly spread across the sequencing lanes. Two additional independent replicas of 1 million unique cDNA reads from the same blood draw were analyzed for two donors (one aged 18 to 30 and one aged 80 or older). Four age groups were formed from the donors: young (average roughly 15 years), middle-aged (approximately 40), aged (more than 55) and long-lived (around 82). To track age-related changes in TCR beta repertoire diversity, the study relied on deep sequencing normalized with unique cDNA molecular identifiers.

As to this clonotype: What this receptor recognizes is not known. Per-base quality was not reported, and no clone a single base away is much larger than it.

Library creation used 5' RACE. The data were produced on an Illumina HiSeq 2500. The second PCR ran for roughly 7 to 12 cycles and used a J-beta primer mix along with a sample-barcoded 5' primer. A unique molecular identifier was introduced onto each TCR beta cDNA molecule by a template-switch 5' adaptor carrying 12 random nucleotides. Each sample yielded at least 2.5 million CDR3-containing paired-end reads. All of the RNA was converted into first-strand cDNA using the Mint cDNA synthesis kit, with a TRBC-specific oligonucleotide serving as the primer. Following uracil-DNA glycosylase treatment, all cDNA underwent a first 18-cycle PCR with the universal primers M1SS and BC2_uni_R. As for the authors' bioinformatics: Each sample was normalized by randomly selecting 1 million high-quality reads, each carrying a distinct molecular identifier. Instead of being binned into consensus sequences, reads that shared molecular identifiers were thrown out. MiTCR, with a Q25 quality threshold and the strictest error-elimination algorithm, was used for CDR3 identification, clonotype clustering and error correction. A nonparametric unseen species model with Euler transformation was used to estimate lower-bound total TCR beta diversity. The public sequencing data were trimmed at Q25 with fastp and processed into clonotypes with MiXCR by TCRdb, which kept only in-frame beta chains. Rows with a matching CDR3 protein are joined into one entry that keeps the most common DNA and genes. The V and J calls were determined by TCRdb, not by the authors. Present in this sample are 1.5 million to 2 million distinct CDR3 sequences, approximately 50% of which were seen just once. The top ten constitute 2.1% of the sample.

Overall study results and their limits: Total diversity estimates from one million sequenced T cells were considered lower bounds and underestimates. The percentage of naive T cells measured by flow cytometry correlated strongly with observed TCR beta diversity. Since profiling was done on bulk unsorted PBMCs, naive and antigen-experienced compartments could not be conclusively compared. As age increased, observed TCR beta diversity per million T cells dropped in a roughly linear way, and a significant reduction was already evident by age about 36. Because donor CMV infection status was unknown, age-related changes in expanded clonotypes were potentially confounded. Compared with the aged group, the long-lived group had more naive CD4+ T cells, fewer expanded clones and increased TCR diversity, a pattern suggesting age selection.

V is clipped by 6 bases and J by 4 bases, and the sequence between their germline boundaries is 13 bases long. From its cysteine to its phenylalanine, the CDR3 spans 14 amino acids. The DNA shown is the 42-base CDR3, in frame from base 1. Systemically healthy Caucasian individuals from Russia, approximately 39 in total and aged about 6 to 100 years, were included as donors. Each donor gave about 9.7 milliliters of peripheral blood, drawn into EDTA-treated Vacutainer tubes. Ficoll-Paque density-gradient centrifugation was used to isolate PBMCs, with at least 6.5 million per sample. Total RNA was extracted from PBMCs with Trizol reagent, with at least 6 micrograms obtained per sample. Naive CD45RAhigh/CD27high T cell percentages were measured by flow cytometry on a PBMC aliquot from every donor.

Source material: blood. Rearrangement joined TRBV12-3 or TRBV12-4 to TRBJ1-5, and perhaps TRBD1 as D gene, on 5 matching bases. This sequence originates from a woman aged 40 to 55 in good health. The CDR3 is CASRPWGENQPQHF. The nucleotides read TGTGCCAGCAGACCGTGGGGGGAGAATCAGCCCCAGCATTTT.